The rows below give T cell receptor beta chains drawn from one sample of a study of blood T cell repertoires in COVID-19. Sequencing used immunoSEQ multiplex PCR; TCRdb keeps in-frame clones, though not all of them. The sample comprises 150,000 to 180,000 clones, 75% to 85% of which are singletons, and about an eighth rests with the top ten. Source material: peripheral blood. The receptor source for this set is a woman in her sixties or seventies with COVID-19, enrolled during active disease. The CDR3 runs from the conserved cysteine through the conserved F or W.

v_gene,j_gene,CDR3aa
TRBV29-1,TRBJ1-1,CSVASGGQYTEAFF
TRBV2,TRBJ2-2,CASSGRTSGAGELFF
TRBV19,TRBJ1-5,CATLEGGMSNQPQHF
TRBV3-1/TRBV3-2,TRBJ1-2,CASSQLGTGFVGYTF
TRBV10-3,TRBJ1-5,CAIRDSSWGQPQHF
TRBV3-1/TRBV3-2,TRBJ1-2,CASSPTGGSYGYTF
TRBV18,TRBJ1-4,CASSSQAGTDNEKLFF
TRBV19,TRBJ1-5,CASLDRGMRQPQHF
TRBV12-3/TRBV12-4,TRBJ1-2,CASSLGAGDGYTF
TRBV6-5,TRBJ1-4,CASRKIGTGNEKLFF
TRBV3-1/TRBV3-2,TRBJ2-5,CASSQQTAGETQYF
TRBV9,TRBJ2-1,CASSVESGAYEQFF
TRBV7-8,TRBJ2-1,CASSLALLGTSGGPAYNEQFF
TRBV3-1/TRBV3-2,TRBJ2-2,CASSQLINTGELFF
TRBV6-5,TRBJ1-1,CAIQAGVNTEAFF
TRBV9,TRBJ1-6,CASSVRAGETNSPLHF